The clone carrying this T cell receptor (beta chain) came up once. Antigen: not known. An end of the junction does not agree with germline; a read error may underlie this. Other DNA sequences of this sample code for an identical CDR3. The data were taken from a study of metastatic and nonmetastatic thyroid tumors. The wider study: It was across blood and tumor or nodule tissue from malignant and benign thyroid patients that repertoires were compared.

No patient received treatment before thyroid surgery. CDR1 is DFQATT, CDR2 SNEGSKA, per germline (reference sequence). The CDR3 spans 17 residues. General observations from the study: Malignant tumors reportedly showed significantly higher TCR beta diversity than benign nodules in both blood and tumor.

Authors' data handling: Between-group CDR3 differences, defined by clinicopathological status, yielded a distant-metastasis classifier for papillary thyroid cancer. TCRdb reprocessed the PCR reads via MiXCR. V and J calls and clone size were set by TCRdb, not the authors. The table includes some 50,000 clones, approximately 20% detected once. The origin of this receptor is a male donor with papillary thyroid cancer or a benign thyroid nodule (not recorded which). Some clones in this sample may be carry-over from other donors' samples. The chain employs TRBV20-1 and TRBJ2-6, with D maybe TRBD1 (6 bases). Material: blood. The CDR3 protein is CSARVVQGSSGANVLTF. CDR3 DNA: TGCAGTGCTAGAGTCGTACAGGGAAGTTCTGGAGCCAACGTCCTGACTTTC.